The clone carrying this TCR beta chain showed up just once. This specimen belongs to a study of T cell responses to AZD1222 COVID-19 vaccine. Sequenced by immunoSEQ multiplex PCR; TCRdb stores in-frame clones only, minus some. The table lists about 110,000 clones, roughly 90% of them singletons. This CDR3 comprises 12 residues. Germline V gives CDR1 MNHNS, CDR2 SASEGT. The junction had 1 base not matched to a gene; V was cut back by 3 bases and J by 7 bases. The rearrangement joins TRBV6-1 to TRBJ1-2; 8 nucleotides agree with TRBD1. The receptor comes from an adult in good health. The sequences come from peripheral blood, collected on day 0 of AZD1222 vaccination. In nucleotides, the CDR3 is TGTGCCAGCAGTGAGGACAGGGCTGGCTACACCTTC. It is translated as CASSEDRAGYTF.